The next 26 T cell receptor beta chains were all read from a single sample in a study of shared clonotypes between healthy human individuals. Assay used: immunoSEQ multiplex PCR; TCRdb lists only in-frame clones, some missing. Of 2 million to 3 million clones in the sample, approximately 93% were seen once. Sample: naive CD4+ T cells from PBMCs. Subset denoted: CD45RA+ positively selected. The receptors here all came from a man aged 18 to 29 in good health. Some clones in this sample may be carry-over from other donors' samples.

The genes are TRBV18 and TRBJ2-7; D possibly corresponds to TRBD1 (6 bases). Trimming left V 2 bases short and J 3 bases short, with 11 bases between. CDR1 is KGHSH, CDR2 LQKENI, per germline. The CDR3 runs 14 residues. The CDR3 DNA reads TGTGCCAGCTCACCAAGGTCACAGGGCTACGAGCAGTACTTC. This translates into CASSPRSQGYEQYF.

V gene TRBV5-6 combines with J gene TRBJ2-7; 8 bases map to TRBD1. After removal of 0 bases from V and 7 bases from J, the junction contained 12 bases not matched to a gene. The CDR3 length is 16 residues. Germline assignment: CDR1 SGHDT and CDR2 YYEEEE. The CDR3 loop reads CASSLGPGGALREQYF. The CDR3 DNA sequence: TGTGCCAGCAGCTTGGGGCCAGGGGGCGCTTTGAGGGAGCAGTACTTC.

In the case of this clone: Other DNA sequences from this sample encode an identical CDR3 as well. The V and J genes are TRBV11-2 and TRBJ2-7; maybe TRBD1 (6 bases). The CDR3 is 12 residues long. With 5 bases removed from V and 4 bases from J, the gap between germline ends came to 9 bases. Looked up from germline, CDR1 is SGHAT and CDR2 is FQNNGV. The CDR3 loop reads CASSPQGYEQYF. In nucleotides, the CDR3 is TGTGCCAGCAGCCCCCAGGGGTACGAGCAGTACTTC.

The chain links TRBV12-5 to TRBJ2-1; 12 bases are shared with TRBD2. Trimming cost V 2 bases and J 9 bases; bases outside gene matches: 11. The CDR3 extends over 17 amino acids. Germline values: CDR1 LGHNT, CDR2 FRNRAP. CDR3 residues: CASGLTLAGGPTGEQFF. CDR3 in DNA: TGTGCTAGTGGTTTGACGCTAGCGGGAGGGCCGACCGGTGAGCAGTTCTTC. Combining the CDR3 with reference TRBV12-5 and TRBJ2-1 gives the whole variable domain DARVTQTPRHKVTEMGQEVTMRCQPILGHNTVFWYRQTMMQGLELLAYFRNRAPLDDSGMPKDRFSAEMPDATLATLKIQPSEPRDSAVYFCASGLTLAGGPTGEQFFGPGTRLTVL.

In the case of this clone: The sample carries other DNA sequences with the same CDR3. This sequence joins TRBV28 and TRBJ1-1, with unresolved D. The CDR3 runs 12 residues. V lost 4 bases and J lost 5, with 8 bases in between. The germline V gene encodes CDR1 MDHEN and CDR2 SYDVKM. The CDR3 loop reads CASSSGGTEAFF. CDR3 coding DNA: TGTGCCAGCAGTTCCGGAGGGACTGAAGCTTTCTTT.

This chain uses TRBV7-2 with TRBJ2-3; maybe TRBD1 (5 bases). Between the trimmed V and J ends, which lost 5 bases and 6 bases, there was a span of 12 bases. Per the germline V gene, CDR1 is SGHTA and CDR2 is FQGNSA. The CDR3 contains 13 residues. This CDR3 reads CASSKQGADTQYF. The CDR3 DNA is TGTGCCAGCAGCAAACAAGGGGCTGATACGCAGTATTTT. Together with reference TRBV7-2 and TRBJ2-3, the CDR3 gives the full variable domain: GAGVSQSPSNKVTEKGKDVELRCDPISGHTALYWYRQSLGQGLEFLIYFQGNSAPDKSGLPSDRFSAERTGGSVSTLTIQRTQQEDSAVYLCASSKQGADTQYFGPGTRLTVL.

This chain joins TRBV29-1 and TRBJ1-3, with a possible D match to TRBD1 (6 bases). This CDR3 is 14 amino acids long. Trimming shortened V by 6 bases and J by 2 bases, and 14 bases separated the two germline ends. The germline CDR1 and CDR2 sequences are SQVTM and ANQGSEA. CDR3 sequence (DNA): TGCAGCGTCGAACAGGGAGGGACTGGAAACACCATATATTTT. Encoded protein: CSVEQGGTGNTIYF.

The CDR3, as DNA: TGTGCCAGCAGAGGGGCAGACGGAAACACCATATATTTT. Its protein is CASRGADGNTIYF. This rearrangement joins TRBV27 to TRBJ1-3, with D perhaps TRBD1 (5 bases). V gave up 6 bases and J gave up 4 bases, with 10 bases separating them. Germline V lookup: CDR1 MNHEY, CDR2 SMNVEV (reference sequence). The CDR3 is 13 amino acids.

This clone has just one count. The rearrangement joins TRBV28 to TRBJ2-3, with TRBD2 identical over 7 bases. The CDR3 consists of 20 residues. Germline CDR1 MDHEN, CDR2 SYDVKM. The V and J ends lost 6 bases and 0 bases, in that order; junction bases with no gene match: 21. CDR3: CASRVYMFPLSGVSTDTQYF. The CDR3 DNA follows: TGTGCCAGCAGAGTTTATATGTTCCCCTTAAGCGGGGTTAGCACAGATACGCAGTATTTT. Drawing the rest from reference TRBV28 and TRBJ2-3, the complete variable domain is DVKVTQSSRYLVKRTGEKVFLECVQDMDHENMFWYRQDPGLGLRLIYFSYDVKMKEKGDIPEGYSVSREKKERFSLILESASTNQTSMYLCASRVYMFPLSGVSTDTQYFGPGTRLTVL.

V gene TRBV19 combines with J gene TRBJ1-5; the D gene is possibly TRBD1 (6 bases). CDR1 is LNHDA and CDR2 is SQIVND in the germline V gene (reference sequence). V gave up 7 bases and J gave up 5 bases, with 15 bases separating them. The CDR3 has 14 residues. The CDR3 spells CASTMRGVDQPQHF. The CDR3 DNA reads TGTGCCAGTACTATGAGGGGGGTAGATCAGCCCCAGCATTTT.

Concerning this clone: Other DNA sequences in the same sample also yield this CDR3. The V call is TRBV5-1, the J call TRBJ2-7, with D unresolved. The germline V gene has CDR1 SGHRS and CDR2 YFSETQ. The CDR3 runs 11 residues. V was pared by 0 bases and J by 6 bases, with 4 bases between. The CDR3 here is CASSLGTEQYF. The DNA of the CDR3 is TGCGCCAGCAGCTTGGGAACCGAGCAGTACTTC.

The gene calls are TRBV2 and TRBJ1-1; D uncertain. CDR3 length: 15 amino acids. V was cut by 4 bases and J by 1 base, with 13 bases left in between. Germline assignment: CDR1 SNHLY and CDR2 FYNNEI. The DNA of the CDR3 is TGTGCCAGCAGTGGAGGTTTGGCCCCGAACACTGAAGCTTTCTTT. Protein product: CASSGGLAPNTEAFF.

V usage is TRBV6-4 and J usage is TRBJ1-1; possibly TRBD1 for D (5 bases). The CDR3 is made up of 16 amino acids. V dropped 3 bases and J dropped 0 bases, with 14 bases sitting between them. CDR1 and CDR2 (germline): MRHNA, SNTAGT. CDR3 coding DNA: TGTGCCAGCAGTGAGGGGGTAGGGTCCATGAACACTGAAGCTTTCTTT. Translation: CASSEGVGSMNTEAFF.

In this sample, this clone turned up once. V gene TRBV28 combines with J gene TRBJ2-7; 8 bases are a match to TRBD1. In germline, CDR1 is MDHEN, CDR2 SYDVKM. Trimming cost V 5 bases and J 2 bases; bases outside gene matches: 5. This CDR3 is built from 14 residues. CDR3 loop: CASSRTGPAYEQYF. In DNA form, the CDR3 reads TGTGCCAGCAGTAGGACAGGGCCTGCCTACGAGCAGTACTTC.

The chain carries TRBV18 and TRBJ1-1; TRBD1 is a possible D gene (6 bases). V was clipped by 5 bases and J by 3 bases, with 10 bases between them. Germline V gene lookup returns CDR1 KGHSH and CDR2 LQKENI. The length of the CDR3 is 13 residues. In DNA form, the CDR3 reads TGTGCCAGCTCATCCACAGGGTACACTGAAGCTTTCTTT. Translation: CASSSTGYTEAFF.

The CDR3 sequence: CASSQAFSSLAESKNIQYF. CDR3 nucleotide sequence: TGTGCCAGCAGCCAAGCATTCAGTTCACTAGCGGAGAGCAAAAACATTCAGTACTTC. The chain carries TRBV4-2 and TRBJ2-4, with 8 bases aligning to TRBD2. The CDR3 covers 19 residues. The germline V gene has CDR1 LGHNA and CDR2 YNFKEQ. Trimming took 1 base from V and 3 from J; bases not matched to a gene: 14.

The V gene is TRBV5-6, the J gene TRBJ2-1, with 7 bases fitting TRBD1. This CDR3 region has 15 residues. CDR1 is SGHDT and CDR2 is YYEEEE in the germline V gene. The V segment lost 4 bases and the J segment 8 bases; nucleotides outside the gene matches: 12. Here the CDR3 reads CASSRRTGLWDEQFF. The CDR3 DNA is TGTGCCAGCAGCCGACGGACAGGCCTGTGGGATGAGCAGTTCTTC.

This clone was recorded once. The V and J genes are TRBV11-2 and TRBJ2-2; D not resolved. CDR1 and CDR2 from the germline V gene are SGHAT and FQNNGV. Trimming removed 5 bases at V and 6 bases at J, with 19 bases between. The CDR3 loop spans 16 amino acids. As DNA, the CDR3 is TGTGCCAGCAGCCCCTTGGGATATAGTGGGCCCGGGGAGCTGTTTTTT. Protein product: CASSPLGYSGPGELFF.

The chain is built from TRBV7-9 and TRBJ2-5, with unresolved D. With 6 bases removed from V and 5 bases from J, the gap between germline ends came to 10 bases. The length of the CDR3 is 12 residues. Germline V gene data show CDR1 as SEHNR and CDR2 as FQNEAQ (reference sequence). The CDR3 DNA reads TGTGCCAGCAGTTTCCGTTGGGAGACCCAGTACTTC. It translates to CASSFRWETQYF.

The chain has TRBV7-2 and TRBJ1-5; possibly TRBD1 for D (5 bases). Germline-derived CDR1 and CDR2 are SGHTA and FQGNSA. This CDR3 is 13 amino acids long. V lost 4 bases to trimming and J lost 7 bases, with 11 bases between them. The CDR3 loop is CASSSDSGQPQHF. The CDR3 bases are TGTGCCAGCAGCTCCGACAGCGGCCAGCCCCAGCATTTT.

The chain employs TRBV28 and TRBJ2-5; D may be TRBD1 (6 bases). Germline lookup yields CDR1 MDHEN and CDR2 SYDVKM. This CDR3 contains 13 residues. V was trimmed by 2 bases and J by 14 bases, leaving 18 bases between them. The CDR3: CASSLTGRAGAYF. The CDR3 DNA reads as TGTGCCAGCAGTTTAACGGGGCGGGCAGGGGCTTACTTC.

This chain links TRBV19 with TRBJ2-7; 9 bases agree with TRBD1. CDR1 LNHDA and CDR2 SQIVND come from the germline V gene (reference sequence). J lost 6 bases, V lost 4 bases, and 19 bases had no gene match. The CDR3 is 18 amino acids. CDR3 protein: CASSRGGQGSWARGEQYF. CDR3 DNA: TGTGCCAGTAGTAGAGGGGGACAGGGATCGTGGGCTAGAGGCGAGCAGTACTTC.

The rearrangement uses TRBV20-1 and TRBJ2-3, with D hard to call. The ends were cut back, 6 bases at V and 6 bases at J, with 10 bases in the middle. CDR3 length: 11 amino acids. CDR1 DFQATT and CDR2 SNEGSKA come from the germline V gene (reference sequence). DNA of the CDR3: TGCAGTGCGGGCGGCGTGGATACGCAGTATTTT. Protein: CSAGGVDTQYF.

This chain joins TRBV6-5 and TRBJ1-4; D might be TRBD1 (6 bases). V was trimmed by 5 bases and J by 5 bases, leaving 15 bases between them. The CDR3 runs 15 residues. Germline loops: CDR1 MNHEY, CDR2 SVGAGI. The DNA of the CDR3 is TGTGCCAGCAGTCGACAGGTGGTCCAGAATGAAAAACTGTTTTTT. This encodes CASSRQVVQNEKLFF.

This chain uses TRBV18 with TRBJ2-7; 12 nucleotides align to TRBD1. The ends lost 3 bases at V and 5 bases at J; junction bases unmatched: 2. The CDR3 is 14 amino acids. Germline V lookup: CDR1 KGHSH, CDR2 LQKENI. DNA for the CDR3: TGTGCCAGCTCACCGGGACAGGGGGCCCACGAGCAGTACTTC. Protein product: CASSPGQGAHEQYF.

The V call is TRBV18, the J call TRBJ2-1, with 13 bases identical to TRBD2. CDR1 and CDR2 (germline): KGHSH, LQKENI. J gave up 12 bases and V 6 bases, and 8 bases lay outside the gene matches. There are 14 residues in the CDR3. This CDR3 is CASSDGLAGEGQFF. CDR3 bases: TGTGCCAGCTCCGACGGACTAGCGGGAGAAGGGCAGTTCTTC.